This TCR beta chain came from a study of T cells in Graves' hyperthyroidism and ophthalmopathy. This CDR3 has 12 residues. Trimming stripped 8 bases from V and 2 bases from J, with 9 bases between. CDR1 is ENHRY and CDR2 is SYGVKD in the germline V gene. This clonotype was observed a handful of times. As yet, its antigen is unknown. TCR beta CDR3 regions were amplified from RNA transcripts. A set of HTBI primers served as the primers for a first-round RT-PCR of the TCR CDR3. TCRdb fed the multiplex PCR reads into MiXCR, producing one record per CDR3 protein. The sample contains approximately 430,000 distinct CDR3 sequences, around 15% of which appear only once. Whole-study findings and limits: The blood repertoire included most of the expanded thyroid clonotypes above 0.001.

Duration under 3 months, a NOSPECS grade of at least 4, and a Clinical Activity Score of at least 3 characterized the ophthalmopathy patients. The receptor was derived from a man aged 18 to 29 with Graves' ophthalmopathy. Sequenced input: blood. The chain combines TRBV10-3 with TRBJ2-5; maybe TRBD1 (5 bases). The CDR3 DNA reads as TGTGCCATCGGGGCAGATCAAGAGACCCAGTACTTC. Translated, it gives CAIGADQETQYF.